These T cell receptor beta chains were read from a single sample in a study of OX40 agonist ivuxolimab in advanced cancers. Clones were read by immunoSEQ multiplex PCR, and TCRdb kept only the in-frame ones, dropping some. Counted here are about 40,000 clones, 88% occurring once; the ten biggest clones make up 9.5% to 15%. The sequencing used CD4+ or CD8+ T cells sorted from blood, collected in a trial of the OX40 agonist ivuxolimab. The receptors were gathered from an adult with an advanced solid tumor such as melanoma, head and neck, liver or kidney cancer. Both conserved end residues are part of each CDR3. Fields, in order: V gene, J gene, D gene, CDR3 protein. The D gene is left open where the match is weak.

>TRBV11-2|TRBJ1-1|-
CASSLGWQPNTEAFF
>TRBV30|TRBJ2-1|TRBD2
CAWSWAGGYNEQFF
>TRBV19|TRBJ1-1|-
CASRWEVGDTEAFF
>TRBV7-9|TRBJ1-5|TRBD1
CASSLTGGDQPQHF
>TRBV27|TRBJ1-1|-
CASSLWSQRNTEAFF
>TRBV5-1|TRBJ1-1|-
CASSLAAATEAFF
>TRBV6-6|TRBJ1-2|TRBD1
CASSSRDRGQDGYTF
>TRBV27|TRBJ1-5|TRBD1
CASSSTGGNQPQHF
>TRBV4-2|TRBJ2-1|TRBD1
CASSPRDRELNEQFF
>TRBV28|TRBJ1-3|TRBD1
CASSLQTGALSGNTIYF
>TRBV27|TRBJ2-1|-
CASSPLSYNEQFF
>TRBV5-5|TRBJ1-3|-
CASSLGGAGNTIYF
>TRBV28|TRBJ1-5|-
CASSGGRDNQPQHF
>TRBV30|TRBJ1-1|-
CAWSQGRGGTEAFF
>TRBV29-1|TRBJ2-7|-
CSVVGASYEQYF
>TRBV6-5|TRBJ1-1|-
CASSYSPRGSTEAFF
>TRBV7-9|TRBJ2-7|TRBD2
CASSPGLAGLSEQYF
>TRBV11-3|TRBJ2-1|TRBD2
CASSLDHLAGYNEQFF
>TRBV7-9|TRBJ1-4|-
CASSPRPKATNEKLFF
>TRBV4-1|TRBJ2-3|-
CASSQQNREGTDTQYF
>TRBV14|TRBJ2-5|-
CASSQRGYQETQYF
>TRBV6-5|TRBJ2-1|-
CASRAGEQFF
>TRBV2|TRBJ1-5|-
CASSERGTRGQPQHF
>TRBV28|TRBJ1-2|-
CASSLAPGYGYTF
>TRBV5-8|TRBJ1-4|-
CASSRVLDEKLFF
>TRBV5-1|TRBJ1-1|TRBD1
CASSTRQGRTEAFF
>TRBV4-3|TRBJ1-5|-
CASSQDGVTLDSQHF
>TRBV28|TRBJ1-5|-
CASSLAGEDNQPQHF
>TRBV18|TRBJ2-1|TRBD2
CASSPTSPEAGEQFF